A selection of T cell receptor beta chains follows, all from one sample in a study of cytomegalovirus exposure and HLA in healthy donors. Using immunoSEQ multiplex PCR, the repertoire was profiled, and TCRdb retains in-frame clones only, with some absent. Of over 150,000 clones listed, approximately 80% are singletons. The sequenced material came from PBMCs. These receptor sequences come from a woman between 25 and 40 years old in good health and CMV-seropositive. CDR3s include the opening cysteine and the closing phenylalanine or tryptophan. Fields, in order: CDR3 length, clone size, D gene, V gene, J gene, CDR3 protein, CDR3 DNA. D genes are given only for firm matches. Size is stated for part of the rows, as once, few or many counts, or as a class when the clone is expanded.

12	-	-	TRBV28	TRBJ2-3	CASSFSRDTQYF	TGTGCCAGCAGTTTTAGCCGGGATACGCAGTATTTT
13	-	-	TRBV5-1	TRBJ2-7	CASSLASGNEQYF	TGCGCCAGCAGCTTGGCCTCGGGGAACGAGCAGTACTTC
16	-	-	TRBV29-1	TRBJ2-2	CSVSSRQNLNTGELFF	TGCAGCGTGTCATCCCGACAGAACCTGAACACCGGGGAGCTGTTTTTT
13	-	-	TRBV28	TRBJ1-2	CASSPLGVRGYTF	TGTGCCAGCAGTCCCCTGGGAGTTCGTGGCTACACCTTC
16	-	-	TRBV1	TRBJ1-3	CTSSHMILASGNTIYF	TGCACCAGCAGCCATATGATTTTGGCCTCTGGAAACACCATATATTTT
14	-	TRBD1	TRBV4-2	TRBJ1-2	CASSLPSGQGGYTF	TGTGCCAGCAGCCTTCCATCGGGACAGGGAGGCTACACCTTC
15	-	-	TRBV5-1	TRBJ2-5	CASSLATEQPETQYF	TGCGCCAGCAGCTTGGCCACAGAGCAGCCCGAGACCCAGTACTTC
14	-	-	TRBV6-1	TRBJ1-3	CASTQVSSGNTIYF	TGTGCCAGCACTCAAGTGAGCTCTGGAAACACCATATATTTT
15	-	TRBD1	TRBV18	TRBJ1-5	CASSARGLSNQPQHF	TGTGCCAGCTCAGCCAGGGGGCTGAGCAATCAGCCCCAGCATTTT
14	-	-	TRBV5-6	TRBJ2-1	CASSLGGPRDEQFF	TGTGCCAGCAGCTTGGGGGGGCCGAGGGATGAGCAGTTCTTC
18	-	-	TRBV27	TRBJ1-4	CASSPSRGWGGTNEKLFF	TGTGCCAGCAGTCCCTCCAGGGGCTGGGGGGGAACTAATGAAAAACTGTTTTTT
15	once	TRBD2	TRBV7-9	TRBJ2-3	CASSRGTSGGDTQYF	TGTGCCAGCAGCCGGGGAACTAGCGGGGGAGATACGCAGTATTTT
16	-	-	TRBV14	TRBJ1-2	CASSQLSLSTNYGYTF	TGTGCCAGCAGCCAGCTCAGTCTCAGTACTAACTATGGCTACACCTTC
15	-	-	TRBV7-2	TRBJ1-1	CASSPVARRNTEAFF	TGTGCCAGCAGCCCCGTGGCGCGGCGGAACACTGAAGCTTTCTTT
15	-	TRBD2	TRBV27	TRBJ2-5	CASSWGLAGVETQYF	TGTGCCAGCAGTTGGGGACTAGCGGGGGTAGAGACCCAGTACTTC
14	-	TRBD1	TRBV9	TRBJ1-2	CASSVGQGAYGYTF	TGTGCCAGCAGCGTAGGACAGGGGGCTTATGGCTACACCTTC
13	once	-	TRBV7-3	TRBJ1-1	CASSLLGGTEAFF	TGTGCCAGCAGCCTTCTAGGAGGCACTGAAGCTTTCTTT
15	-	-	TRBV7-8	TRBJ2-5	CASSLGGPDQETQYF	TGTGCCAGCAGCTTAGGGGGGCCAGACCAAGAGACCCAGTACTTC
13	few	TRBD1	TRBV13	TRBJ1-5	CASSPEGAQPQHF	TGTGCCAGCAGCCCGGAGGGGGCCCAGCCCCAGCATTTT
15	-	TRBD1	TRBV5-1	TRBJ2-7	CASSFGQGTLYEQYF	TGCGCCAGCAGCTTTGGACAGGGGACTCTCTACGAGCAGTACTTC
15	-	-	TRBV6-5	TRBJ1-6	CASSYLQAGVSPLHF	TGTGCCAGCAGTTACTTGCAGGCGGGTGTTTCACCCCTCCACTTT
15	once	-	TRBV7-9	TRBJ1-4	CASSSTTGLNEKLFF	TGTGCCAGCAGCTCCACCACAGGGCTTAATGAAAAACTGTTTTTT
15	-	-	TRBV28	TRBJ1-4	CASSLAGRANEKLFF	TGTGCCAGCAGTTTAGCGGGACGGGCTAATGAAAAACTGTTTTTT
14	-	-	TRBV5-1	TRBJ2-5	CASSLVRELETQYF	TGCGCCAGCAGCTTGGTTCGGGAGTTGGAGACCCAGTACTTC
13	once	TRBD1	TRBV6-5	TRBJ1-1	CASRSTGMPEAFF	TGTGCCAGCAGGTCGACAGGGATGCCTGAAGCTTTCTTT
17	-	TRBD2	TRBV5-1	TRBJ2-3	CASSLRGRGLGTDTQYF	TGCGCCAGCAGCTTGAGAGGGAGGGGACTAGGCACAGATACGCAGTATTTT